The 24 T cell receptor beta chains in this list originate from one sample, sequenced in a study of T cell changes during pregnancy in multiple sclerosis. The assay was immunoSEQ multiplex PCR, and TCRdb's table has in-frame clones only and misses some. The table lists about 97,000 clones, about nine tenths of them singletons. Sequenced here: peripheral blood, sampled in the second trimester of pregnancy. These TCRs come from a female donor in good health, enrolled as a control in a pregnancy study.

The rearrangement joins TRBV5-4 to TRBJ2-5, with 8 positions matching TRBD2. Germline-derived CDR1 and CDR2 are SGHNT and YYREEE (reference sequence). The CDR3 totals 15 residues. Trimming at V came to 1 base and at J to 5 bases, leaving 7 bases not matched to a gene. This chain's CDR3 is CASSLTGRAGETQYF. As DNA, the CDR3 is TGTGCCAGCAGCTTGACCGGGAGGGCCGGGGAGACCCAGTACTTC.

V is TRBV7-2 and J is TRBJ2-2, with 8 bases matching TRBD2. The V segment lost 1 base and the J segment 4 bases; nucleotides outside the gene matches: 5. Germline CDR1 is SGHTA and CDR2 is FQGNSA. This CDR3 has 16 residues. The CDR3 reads CASSLELAVITGELFF. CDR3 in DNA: TGTGCCAGCAGCTTAGAACTAGCGGTCATCACCGGGGAGCTGTTTTTT.

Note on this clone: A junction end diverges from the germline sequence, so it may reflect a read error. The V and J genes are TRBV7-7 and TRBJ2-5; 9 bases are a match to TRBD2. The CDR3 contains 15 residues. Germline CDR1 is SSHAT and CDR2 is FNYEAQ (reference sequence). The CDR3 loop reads CASSLGTSYQETQYF. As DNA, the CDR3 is TGTGCTAGCAGCTTAGGGACTAGCTACCAAGAGACCCAGTACTTC. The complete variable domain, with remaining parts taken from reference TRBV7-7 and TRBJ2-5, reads GAGVSQSPRYKVTKRGQDVTLRCDPISSHATLYWYQQALGQGPEFLTYFNYEAQPDKSGLPSDRFSAERPEGSISTLTIQRTEQRDSAMYRCASSLGTSYQETQYFGPGTRLLVL.

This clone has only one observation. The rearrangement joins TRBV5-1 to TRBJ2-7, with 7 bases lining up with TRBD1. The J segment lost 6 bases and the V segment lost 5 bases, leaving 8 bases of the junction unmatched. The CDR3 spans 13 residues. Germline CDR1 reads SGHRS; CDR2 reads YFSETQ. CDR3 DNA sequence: TGCGCCAGCAGTCGGGGACAGTACGGCGAGCAGTACTTC. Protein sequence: CASSRGQYGEQYF.

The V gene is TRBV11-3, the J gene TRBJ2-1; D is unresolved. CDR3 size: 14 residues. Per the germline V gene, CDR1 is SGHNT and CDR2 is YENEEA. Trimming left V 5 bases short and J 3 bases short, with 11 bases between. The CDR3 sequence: CASSLTGIYNEQFF. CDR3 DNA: TGTGCCAGCAGCCTGACTGGAATCTACAATGAGCAGTTCTTC.

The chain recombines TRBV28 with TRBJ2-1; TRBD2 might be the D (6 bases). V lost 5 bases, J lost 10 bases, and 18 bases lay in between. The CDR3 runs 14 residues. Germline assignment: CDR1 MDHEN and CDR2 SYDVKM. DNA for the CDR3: TGTGCCAGCAGTGCGGCTCGGGGGTATTGGGAGCAGTTCTTC. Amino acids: CASSAARGYWEQFF.

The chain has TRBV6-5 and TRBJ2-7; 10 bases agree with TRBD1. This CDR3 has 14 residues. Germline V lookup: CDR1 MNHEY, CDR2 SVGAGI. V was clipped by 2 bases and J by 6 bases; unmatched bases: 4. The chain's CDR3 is CASSYGDRGGEQYF. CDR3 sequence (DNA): TGTGCCAGCAGTTACGGGGACAGGGGAGGCGAGCAGTACTTC.

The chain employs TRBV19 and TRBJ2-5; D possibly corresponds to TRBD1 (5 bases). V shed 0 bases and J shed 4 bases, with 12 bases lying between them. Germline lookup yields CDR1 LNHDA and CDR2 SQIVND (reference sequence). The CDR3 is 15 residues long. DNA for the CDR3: TGTGCCAGTAGTATAGATCTGGCAGGGCGAGAGACCCAGTACTTC. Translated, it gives CASSIDLAGRETQYF.

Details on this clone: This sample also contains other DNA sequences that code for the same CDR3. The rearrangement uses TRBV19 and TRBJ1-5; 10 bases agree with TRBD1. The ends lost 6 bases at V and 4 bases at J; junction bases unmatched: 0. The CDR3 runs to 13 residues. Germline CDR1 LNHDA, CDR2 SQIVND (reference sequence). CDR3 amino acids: CASRGQGNQPQHF. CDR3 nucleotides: TGTGCCAGTAGGGGACAGGGGAATCAGCCCCAGCATTTT.

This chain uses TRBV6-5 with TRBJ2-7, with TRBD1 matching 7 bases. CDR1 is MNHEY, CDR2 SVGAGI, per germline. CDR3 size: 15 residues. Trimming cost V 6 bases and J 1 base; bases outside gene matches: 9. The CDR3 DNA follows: TGTGCCAGCAGAGTGGGACAGCTTGCTTCCTACGAGCAGTACTTC. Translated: CASRVGQLASYEQYF.

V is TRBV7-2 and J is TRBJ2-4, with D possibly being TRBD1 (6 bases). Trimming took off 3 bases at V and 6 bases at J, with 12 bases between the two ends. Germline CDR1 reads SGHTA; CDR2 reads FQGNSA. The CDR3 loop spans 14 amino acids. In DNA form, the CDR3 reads TGTGCCAGCAGCTTCCGGACAGCCCCAAACATTCAGTACTTC. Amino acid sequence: CASSFRTAPNIQYF.

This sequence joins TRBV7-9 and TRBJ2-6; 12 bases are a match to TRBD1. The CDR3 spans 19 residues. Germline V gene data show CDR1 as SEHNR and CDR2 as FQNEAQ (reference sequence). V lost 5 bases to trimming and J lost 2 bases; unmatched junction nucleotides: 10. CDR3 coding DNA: TGTGCCAGCAGCCGACTTGGAGGGACAGGGGGCACTGGGGCCAACGTCCTGACTTTC. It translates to CASSRLGGTGGTGANVLTF.

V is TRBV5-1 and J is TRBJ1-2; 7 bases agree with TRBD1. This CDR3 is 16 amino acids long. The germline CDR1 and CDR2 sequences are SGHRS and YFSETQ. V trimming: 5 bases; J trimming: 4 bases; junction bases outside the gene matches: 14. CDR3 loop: CASRSTGTESLYGYTF. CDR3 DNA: TGCGCCAGCAGGTCCACCGGGACAGAAAGTCTCTATGGCTACACCTTC.

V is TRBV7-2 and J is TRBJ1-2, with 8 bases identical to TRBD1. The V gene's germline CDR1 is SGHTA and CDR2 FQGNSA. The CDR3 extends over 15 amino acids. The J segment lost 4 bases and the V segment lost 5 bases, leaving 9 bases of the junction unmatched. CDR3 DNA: TGTGCCAGCAGCCCGGGACAGGAGTTTTTCTATGGCTACACCTTC. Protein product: CASSPGQEFFYGYTF.

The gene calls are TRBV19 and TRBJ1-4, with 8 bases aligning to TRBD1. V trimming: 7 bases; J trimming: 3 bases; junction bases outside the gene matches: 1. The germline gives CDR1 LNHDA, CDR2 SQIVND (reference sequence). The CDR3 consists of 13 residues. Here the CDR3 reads CASKGQANEKLFF. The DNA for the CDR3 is TGTGCCAGTAAGGGACAGGCTAATGAAAAACTGTTTTTT.

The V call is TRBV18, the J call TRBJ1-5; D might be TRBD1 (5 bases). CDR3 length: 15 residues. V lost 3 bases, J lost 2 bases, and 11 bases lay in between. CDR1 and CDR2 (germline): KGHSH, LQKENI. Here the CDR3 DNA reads TGTGCCAGCTCACCCAACGGGGGTGGCAATCAGCCCCAGCATTTT. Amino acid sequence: CASSPNGGGNQPQHF.

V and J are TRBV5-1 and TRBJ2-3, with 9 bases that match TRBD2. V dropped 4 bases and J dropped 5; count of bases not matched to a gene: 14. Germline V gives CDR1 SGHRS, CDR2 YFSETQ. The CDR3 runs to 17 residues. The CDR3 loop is CASSPSGRGGREDTQYF. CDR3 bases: TGCGCCAGCAGCCCCTCGGGGCGGGGGGGCCGAGAAGATACGCAGTATTTT.

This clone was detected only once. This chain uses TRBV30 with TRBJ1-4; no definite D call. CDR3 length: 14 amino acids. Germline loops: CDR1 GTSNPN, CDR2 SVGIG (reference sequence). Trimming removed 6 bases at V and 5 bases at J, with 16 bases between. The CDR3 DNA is TGTGCCTGCGGATCGTTGTCCGGGAATGAAAAACTGTTTTTT. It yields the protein CACGSLSGNEKLFF.

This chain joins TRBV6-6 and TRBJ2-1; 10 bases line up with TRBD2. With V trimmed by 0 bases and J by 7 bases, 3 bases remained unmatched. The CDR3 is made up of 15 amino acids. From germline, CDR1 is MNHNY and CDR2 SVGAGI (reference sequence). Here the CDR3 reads CASSYSGLALNEQFF. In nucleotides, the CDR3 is TGTGCCAGCAGTTACTCGGGACTAGCGCTGAATGAGCAGTTCTTC.

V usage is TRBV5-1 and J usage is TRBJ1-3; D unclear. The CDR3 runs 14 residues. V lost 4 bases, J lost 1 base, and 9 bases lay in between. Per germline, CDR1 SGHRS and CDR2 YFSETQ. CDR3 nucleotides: TGCGCCAGCAGCAGTGACATTTCTGGAAACACCATATATTTT. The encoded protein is CASSSDISGNTIYF.

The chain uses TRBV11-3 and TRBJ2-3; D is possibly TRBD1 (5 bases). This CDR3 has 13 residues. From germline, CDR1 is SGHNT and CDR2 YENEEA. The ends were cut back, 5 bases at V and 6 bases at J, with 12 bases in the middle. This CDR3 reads CASSGASPDTQYF. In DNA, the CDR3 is TGTGCCAGCAGCGGGGCTTCCCCCGATACGCAGTATTTT.

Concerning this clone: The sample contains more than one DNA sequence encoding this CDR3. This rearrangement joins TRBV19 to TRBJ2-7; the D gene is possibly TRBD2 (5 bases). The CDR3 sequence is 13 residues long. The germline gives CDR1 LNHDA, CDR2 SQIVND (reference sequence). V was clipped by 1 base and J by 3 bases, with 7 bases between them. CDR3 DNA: TGTGCCAGTAGTATAGGACGGGACTACGAGCAGTACTTC. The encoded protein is CASSIGRDYEQYF.

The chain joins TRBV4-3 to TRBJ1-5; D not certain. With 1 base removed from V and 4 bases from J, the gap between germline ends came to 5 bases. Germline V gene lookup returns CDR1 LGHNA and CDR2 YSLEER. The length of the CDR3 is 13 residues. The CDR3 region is CASSQALNQPQHF. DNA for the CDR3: TGCGCCAGCAGCCAAGCACTGAATCAGCCCCAGCATTTT.

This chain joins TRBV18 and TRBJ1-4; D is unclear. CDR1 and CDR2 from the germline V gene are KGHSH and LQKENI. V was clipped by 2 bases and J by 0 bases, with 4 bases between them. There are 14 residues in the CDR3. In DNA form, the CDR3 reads TGTGCCAGCTCACCAGGAGCAACTAATGAAAAACTGTTTTTT. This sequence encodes CASSPGATNEKLFF.